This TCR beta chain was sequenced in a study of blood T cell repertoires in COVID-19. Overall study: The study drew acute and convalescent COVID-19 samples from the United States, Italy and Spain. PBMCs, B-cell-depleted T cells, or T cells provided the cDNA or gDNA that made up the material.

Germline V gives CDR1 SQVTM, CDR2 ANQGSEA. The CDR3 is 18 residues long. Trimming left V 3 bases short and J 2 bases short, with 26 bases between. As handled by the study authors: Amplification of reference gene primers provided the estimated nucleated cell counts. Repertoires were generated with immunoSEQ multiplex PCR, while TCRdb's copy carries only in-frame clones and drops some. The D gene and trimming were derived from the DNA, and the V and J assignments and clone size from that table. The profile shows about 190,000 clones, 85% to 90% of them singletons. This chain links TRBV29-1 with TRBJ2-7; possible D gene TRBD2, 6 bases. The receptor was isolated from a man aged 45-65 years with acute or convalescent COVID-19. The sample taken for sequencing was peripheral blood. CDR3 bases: TGCAGCGTTGACTCTCACCGGGACTCCTTTTACTGGGCCTACGAGCAGTACTTC. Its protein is CSVDSHRDSFYWAYEQYF.